This TCR beta chain derives from a study of T cell clones after liver transplantation. Study summary: Draws occurred before transplant, before withdrawal, and after complete or failed withdrawal.

Study outcomes and limitations: In a couple of subjects, few donor cells limited the measurable donor-reactive repertoire.

Thawed unstimulated PBMCs were FACS-sorted by CD3, CD4 and CD8 into two populations. Sequenced by immunoSEQ multiplex PCR; TCRdb stores in-frame clones only, minus some. The table has around 77,000 clones, 80% seen once; the top ten hold approximately 0.79%. Regarding this clone: What it recognizes is unknown.

Germline V gene sequence: CDR1 MDHEN, CDR2 SYDVKM. V dropped 3 bases and J dropped 0 bases, with 11 bases sitting between them. CDR3 size: 16 residues. This TCR was recovered from a human patient who received a liver transplant. Some T cells may trace back to the graft donor. This chain links TRBV28 with TRBJ2-2; possibly TRBD1 for D (5 bases). Here the sequenced sample was CD4+ T cells from blood, taken 12 months after liver transplant. CDR3 coding DNA: TGTGCCAGCAGTTTTGGGGCCCTCGCGAACACCGGGGAGCTGTTTTTT. This encodes CASSFGALANTGELFF. The whole variable domain, remainder taken from reference TRBV28 and TRBJ2-2, is DVKVTQSSRYLVKRTGEKVFLECVQDMDHENMFWYRQDPGLGLRLIYFSYDVKMKEKGDIPEGYSVSREKKERFSLILESASTNQTSMYLCASSFGALANTGELFFGEGSRLTVL.